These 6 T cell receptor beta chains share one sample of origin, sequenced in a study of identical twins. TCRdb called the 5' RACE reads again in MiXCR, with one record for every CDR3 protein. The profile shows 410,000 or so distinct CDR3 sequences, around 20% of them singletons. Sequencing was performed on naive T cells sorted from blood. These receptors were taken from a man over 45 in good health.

CDR3 DNA: TGTGCCAGCAGCCCTGACAGCCAAGAGACCCAGTACTTC. It specifies CASSPDSQETQYF. The chain is built from TRBV5-6 and TRBJ2-5; a weak D match, TRBD1 (5 bases). V lost 4 bases and J lost 1, with 8 bases in between. This CDR3 spans 13 amino acids. CDR1 and CDR2 (germline): SGHDT, YYEEEE.

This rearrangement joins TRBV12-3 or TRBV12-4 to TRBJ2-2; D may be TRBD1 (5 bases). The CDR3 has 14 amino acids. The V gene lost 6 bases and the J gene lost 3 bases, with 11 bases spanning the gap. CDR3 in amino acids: CASSWGRDTGELFF. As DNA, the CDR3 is TGTGCCAGCAGCTGGGGCAGGGACACCGGGGAGCTGTTTTTT.

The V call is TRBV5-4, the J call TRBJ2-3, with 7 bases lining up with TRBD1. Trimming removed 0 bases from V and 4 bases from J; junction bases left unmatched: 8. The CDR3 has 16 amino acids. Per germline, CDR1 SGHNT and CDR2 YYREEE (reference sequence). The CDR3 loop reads CASSLEGAYLPDTQYF. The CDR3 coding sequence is TGTGCCAGCAGCTTGGAGGGGGCCTATTTACCAGATACGCAGTATTTT.

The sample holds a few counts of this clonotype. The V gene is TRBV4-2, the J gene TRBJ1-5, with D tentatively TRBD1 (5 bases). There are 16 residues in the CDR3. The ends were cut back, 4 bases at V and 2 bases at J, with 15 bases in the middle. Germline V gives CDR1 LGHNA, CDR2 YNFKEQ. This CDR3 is CASSLPGAEGNQPQHF. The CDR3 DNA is TGTGCCAGCAGCCTACCCGGGGCAGAGGGCAATCAGCCCCAGCATTTT.

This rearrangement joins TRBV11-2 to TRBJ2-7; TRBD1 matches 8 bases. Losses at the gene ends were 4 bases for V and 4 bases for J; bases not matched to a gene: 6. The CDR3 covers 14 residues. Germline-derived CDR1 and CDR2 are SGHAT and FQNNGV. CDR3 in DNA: TGTGCCAGCAGCTGGGGCAGGGGGCCGTACGAGCAGTACTTC. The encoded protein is CASSWGRGPYEQYF.

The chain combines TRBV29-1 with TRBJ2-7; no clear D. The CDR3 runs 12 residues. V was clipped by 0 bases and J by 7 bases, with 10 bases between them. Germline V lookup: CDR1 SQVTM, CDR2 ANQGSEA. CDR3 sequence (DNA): TGCAGCGTTGAAGATCCGGGTCAAGAGCAGTACTTC. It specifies CSVEDPGQEQYF.